The 9 T cell receptor beta chains below come from one sample, sequenced in a study of Tregs in tolerant kidney transplant recipients. Mixed chimerism was transient after nonmyeloablative marrow transplants from related graft donors. Libraries were prepared by immunoSEQ multiplex PCR; TCRdb keeps only in-frame clonotypes and omits some of them. This table holds approximately 50,000 clones, approximately 90% found once. Specimen: CD8+ T cells from blood (PBMCs), collected 24 months after the transplant. Every receptor here comes from a human patient who received a combined kidney and bone marrow transplant. Some of the T cells may derive from the graft donor.

CDR3 sequence reads: CASSSIRVGQGFREQYF. The CDR3 nucleotides are TGTGCCAGCAGCTCCATTAGGGTGGGACAAGGTTTCAGGGAGCAGTACTTC. The rearrangement uses TRBV7-9 and TRBJ2-5, with D perhaps matching TRBD1 (6 bases). CDR1 SEHNR and CDR2 FQNEAQ come from the germline V gene (reference sequence). The V end lost 4 bases, the J end lost 11 bases, and 29 bases lay between the germline ends. The CDR3 is 17 residues long.

The rearrangement links TRBV19 to TRBJ2-1; D is undetermined. The CDR3 covers 13 residues. Germline V CDR1 and CDR2: LNHDA, SQIVND (reference sequence). V was cut by 0 bases and J by 4 bases, with 4 bases left in between. The DNA for the CDR3 is TGTGCCAGTAGTATAGATGAGTACAATGAGCAGTTCTTC. It codes for CASSIDEYNEQFF.

The rearrangement joins TRBV29-1 to TRBJ2-2; D possibly corresponds to TRBD2 (6 bases). V lost 4 bases to trimming and J lost 4 bases, with 16 bases between them. Germline-derived CDR1 and CDR2 are SQVTM and ANQGSEA. The CDR3 runs to 15 residues. The CDR3 sequence is CSVGTGGATTGELFF. The CDR3 nucleotides are TGCAGCGTTGGCACCGGAGGGGCCACCACCGGGGAGCTGTTTTTT.

The chain has TRBV10-3 and TRBJ2-5; tentatively, D is TRBD1 (6 bases). Germline CDR1 and CDR2: ENHRY and SYGVKD. There are 17 residues in the CDR3. V was trimmed by 4 bases and J by 5 bases, leaving 23 bases between them. CDR3 region: CAISVFWAGAYFETQYF. The CDR3 region has the DNA TGTGCCATCAGTGTTTTCTGGGCAGGGGCGTATTTTGAGACCCAGTACTTC.

The J gene is TRBJ2-1, the V gene TRBV7-9; 7 bases fit TRBD1. Germline V gene sequence: CDR1 SEHNR, CDR2 FQNEAQ (reference sequence). The trim removed 4 bases at V and 4 bases at J, leaving 4 bases unmatched. The CDR3 has 14 residues. For the CDR3, the DNA is TGTGCCAGCAGCTACGGACAGGTTTACAATGAGCAGTTCTTC. Amino acids: CASSYGQVYNEQFF.

V and J are TRBV5-5 and TRBJ2-5, with D unclear. The CDR3 loop spans 13 amino acids. The V gene's germline CDR1 is SGHKS and CDR2 YYEKEE (reference sequence). V lost 1 base and J lost 2, with 6 bases in between. DNA of the CDR3: TGTGCCAGCAGCTTGTACGGGCAAGAGACCCAGTACTTC. Protein product: CASSLYGQETQYF.

V is TRBV19 and J is TRBJ2-2; 14 bases match TRBD2. The V gene end was trimmed by 4 bases and the J gene end by 3 bases; junction bases not matched to a gene: 10. CDR3 size: 19 residues. Looked up from germline, CDR1 is LNHDA and CDR2 is SQIVND (reference sequence). The CDR3 DNA reads TGTGCCAGTAGTAGGGGGACTAGCGGGGGACCCTTGTACACCGGGGAGCTGTTTTTT. Residues: CASSRGTSGGPLYTGELFF.

This sequence joins TRBV5-8 and TRBJ1-3, with D unclear. V shed 5 bases and J shed 8 bases, with 17 bases lying between them. This CDR3 has 14 residues. Germline V gene sequence: CDR1 SGHTS, CDR2 YDEGEE. Here the CDR3 reads CASSLRRKEYTIYF. The CDR3, as DNA: TGTGCCAGCAGTTTGCGCAGGAAAGAATACACCATATATTTT.

The rearrangement joins TRBV7-2 to TRBJ2-7; 11 bases fit TRBD2. The CDR3 runs to 17 residues. CDR1 and CDR2 from the germline V gene are SGHTA and FQGNSA. Unmatched junction bases numbered 12, after V lost 5 bases and J lost 3 bases. The CDR3 sequence: CASSELAGVVLGYEQYF. The CDR3 bases are TGTGCCAGCAGCGAACTAGCGGGGGTGGTTCTTGGCTACGAGCAGTACTTC.